These 29 T cell receptor beta chains share one sample of origin, sequenced in a study of cytomegalovirus exposure and HLA in healthy donors. The primer mix had 60 Vbeta and 13 Jbeta primers. Libraries were prepared by immunoSEQ multiplex PCR; TCRdb keeps only in-frame clonotypes and omits some of them. The sample has about 160,000 clones, 68% seen once. Source material: PBMCs. The receptor set was obtained from a man aged 50 or older in good health and CMV-seronegative.

This clone turned up a few times. V is TRBV7-9 and J is TRBJ2-2, with D unresolved. Germline CDR1 SEHNR, CDR2 FQNEAQ (reference sequence). Trimming cost V 5 bases and J 1 base, with 8 bases left between them. CDR3 length: 14 amino acids. For the CDR3, the DNA is TGTGCCAGCAGCCTCCTAGAGAACACCGGGGAGCTGTTTTTT. As protein: CASSLLENTGELFF.

V is TRBV2 and J is TRBJ1-6, with D possibly TRBD1 on 5 matching bases. The CDR3 extends over 15 amino acids. V shed 7 bases and J shed 2 bases, with 12 bases lying between them. Germline lookup yields CDR1 SNHLY and CDR2 FYNNEI. The CDR3 DNA reads as TGTGCCAGCAAGGGCGGGGACCCCTATAATTCACCCCTCCACTTT. Protein product: CASKGGDPYNSPLHF. The whole variable domain, remainder taken from reference TRBV2 and TRBJ1-6, is EPEVTQTPSHQVTQMGQEVILRCVPISNHLYFYWYRQILGQKVEFLVSFYNNEISEKSEIFDDQFSVERPDGSNFTLKIRSTKLEDSAMYFCASKGGDPYNSPLHFGNGTRLTVT.

The chain carries TRBV19 and TRBJ2-2; 10 positions agree with TRBD1. The CDR3 has 16 amino acids. The V segment lost 5 bases and the J segment 2 bases; nucleotides outside the gene matches: 5. Germline values: CDR1 LNHDA, CDR2 SQIVND (reference sequence). The chain's CDR3 is CASSAGTGANTGELFF. CDR3 DNA sequence: TGTGCCAGTAGTGCCGGGACAGGGGCAAACACCGGGGAGCTGTTTTTT.

The table lists this clone with a few counts. The genes are TRBV19 and TRBJ1-5, with TRBD1 matching 7 bases. V was pared by 8 bases and J by 7 bases, with 14 bases of the junction left unmatched. Germline V gene data show CDR1 as LNHDA and CDR2 as SQIVND (reference sequence). This CDR3 comprises 15 residues. This CDR3 reads CASRPRQGIEQPQHF. The CDR3 DNA sequence: TGTGCCAGTCGCCCCCGACAGGGTATAGAGCAGCCCCAGCATTTT.

The chain couples TRBV5-5 to TRBJ2-7; 11 bases map to TRBD1. The CDR3 has 16 amino acids. From germline, CDR1 is SGHKS and CDR2 YYEKEE (reference sequence). V dropped 4 bases and J dropped 3; count of bases not matched to a gene: 9. CDR3 in DNA: TGTGCCAGCAGCGGGCCCTGGACAGGGGGCGGCTACGAGCAGTACTTC. The encoded protein is CASSGPWTGGGYEQYF. Filled out from reference TRBV5-5 and TRBJ2-7, the complete variable domain reads DAGVTQSPTHLIKTRGQQVTLRCSPISGHKSVSWYQQVLGQGPQFIFQYYEKEERGRGNFPDRFSARQFPNYSSELNVNALLLGDSALYLCASSGPWTGGGYEQYFGPGTRLTVT.

The J gene is TRBJ1-1, the V gene TRBV7-9; TRBD1 is a possible D gene (6 bases). CDR3 size: 16 residues. Germline CDR1 reads SEHNR; CDR2 reads FQNEAQ (reference sequence). The V and J ends lost 1 base and 4 bases respectively, with 16 bases between them. In DNA, the CDR3 is TGTGCCAGCAGCTTAGGGATCGCAGGGGCGGGCACTGAAGCTTTCTTT. It codes for CASSLGIAGAGTEAFF.

This clone was counted a few times. The chain uses TRBV28 and TRBJ1-1; D remains unclear. The length of the CDR3 is 11 residues. Trimming left V 5 bases short and J 4 bases short, with 5 bases between. Per germline, CDR1 MDHEN and CDR2 SYDVKM. CDR3 sequence reads: CASSTITEAFF. The CDR3 region has the DNA TGTGCCAGCAGTACAATCACTGAAGCTTTCTTT.

The V call is TRBV5-6, the J call TRBJ1-3; D is perhaps TRBD1 (6 bases). Germline V gene lookup returns CDR1 SGHDT and CDR2 YYEEEE. V was pared by 4 bases and J by 1 base, with 15 bases between. The CDR3 totals 16 residues. CDR3: CASSPLPGASGNTIYF. The CDR3 coding sequence is TGTGCCAGCAGCCCCCTGCCAGGGGCATCTGGAAACACCATATATTTT. The full variable domain, completed using reference TRBV5-6 and TRBJ1-3, is DAGVTQSPTHLIKTRGQQVTLRCSPKSGHDTVSWYQQALGQGPQFIFQYYEEEERQRGNFPDRFSGHQFPNYSSELNVNALLLGDSALYLCASSPLPGASGNTIYFGEGSWLTVV.

This clone occurred a few times. V is TRBV29-1 and J is TRBJ1-2, with 10 positions matching TRBD1. This CDR3 has 13 residues. Germline loops: CDR1 SQVTM, CDR2 ANQGSEA. Germline trimming cut 6 bases from V and 8 bases from J; bases unmatched to any gene: 9. The CDR3 nucleotides are TGCAGCGTCCACCGACAGGGGGCTGGCGGCTACACCTTC. Translating it yields CSVHRQGAGGYTF.

The chain links TRBV4-1 to TRBJ1-4, with a tentative D call TRBD1 (6 bases). Per the germline V gene, CDR1 is MGHRA and CDR2 is YSYEKL. Trimming took off 0 bases at V and 5 bases at J, with 13 bases between the two ends. The CDR3 consists of 16 residues. CDR3 bases: TGCGCCAGCAGCCAAGAATCACAGGGAAGAAATGAAAAACTGTTTTTT. Amino acids: CASSQESQGRNEKLFF.

This clone has just a few counts. The rearrangement joins TRBV7-8 to TRBJ2-2, with a tentative D call TRBD1 (6 bases). Germline CDR1 is SGHVS and CDR2 is FQNEAQ. This CDR3 is built from 14 residues. V was trimmed by 5 bases and J by 6 bases, leaving 13 bases between them. The CDR3 here is CASSRSQGAGELFF. In DNA form, the CDR3 reads TGTGCCAGCAGCCGATCACAGGGAGCCGGGGAGCTGTTTTTT.

The genes are TRBV9 and TRBJ2-7, with 8 bases lining up with TRBD1. The CDR3 contains 14 residues. Unmatched junction bases numbered 8, after V lost 4 bases and J lost 5 bases. Germline assignment: CDR1 SGDLS and CDR2 YYNGEE. The CDR3 reads CASSPRTGKDEQYF. In DNA form, the CDR3 reads TGTGCCAGCAGCCCAAGGACAGGGAAAGACGAGCAGTACTTC.

The chain has TRBV19 and TRBJ2-5; 10 bases align to TRBD2. Germline V gene sequence: CDR1 LNHDA, CDR2 SQIVND (reference sequence). V lost 4 bases and J lost 7; bases outside the gene matches: 15. The CDR3 spans 17 residues. The CDR3 DNA reads as TGTGCCAGTAGTACGCTAACTAGCGGGGATGAGAGCGTGACCCAGTACTTC. Translating gives CASSTLTSGDESVTQYF.

The chain has TRBV7-2 and TRBJ2-1, with TRBD1 matching 10 bases. Germline CDR1 reads SGHTA; CDR2 reads FQGNSA. CDR3 length: 18 residues. Trimming removed 6 bases from V and 0 bases from J; junction bases left unmatched: 11. CDR3 protein: CASSPDRGKRSSYNEQFF. The CDR3 DNA follows: TGTGCCAGCAGTCCGGACAGGGGGAAACGAAGCTCCTACAATGAGCAGTTCTTC.

This rearrangement joins TRBV28 to TRBJ2-7; D remains unclear. V was clipped by 6 bases and J by 1 base, with 7 bases between them. The CDR3 sequence is 12 residues long. Germline CDR1 MDHEN, CDR2 SYDVKM. CDR3 protein: CASRMSSYEQYF. The DNA for the CDR3 is TGTGCCAGCAGGATGAGTTCCTACGAGCAGTACTTC.

The chain uses TRBV5-5 and TRBJ2-3; 9 positions agree with TRBD2. J lost 1 base, V lost 0 bases, and 6 bases had no gene match. CDR1 and CDR2 (germline): SGHKS, YYEKEE (reference sequence). There are 17 residues in the CDR3. As DNA, the CDR3 is TGTGCCAGCAGCTTGGAGGGGAGCGGGGGGCGCACAGATACGCAGTATTTT. Translating it yields CASSLEGSGGRTDTQYF. Combining the CDR3 with reference TRBV5-5 and TRBJ2-3 gives the whole variable domain DAGVTQSPTHLIKTRGQQVTLRCSPISGHKSVSWYQQVLGQGPQFIFQYYEKEERGRGNFPDRFSARQFPNYSSELNVNALLLGDSALYLCASSLEGSGGRTDTQYFGPGTRLTVL.

This clone was detected a few times. The chain employs TRBV10-3 and TRBJ1-6; 7 bases agree with TRBD1. The germline V gene has CDR1 ENHRY and CDR2 SYGVKD. There are 14 residues in the CDR3. V lost 6 bases and J lost 7; bases outside the gene matches: 6. CDR3 residues: CAISLTGTNSPLHF. The CDR3 bases are TGTGCCATCAGCCTGACAGGGACCAATTCACCCCTCCACTTT.

The chain recombines TRBV19 with TRBJ1-5; D might be TRBD1 (6 bases). Germline V gene data show CDR1 as LNHDA and CDR2 as SQIVND (reference sequence). Between the trimmed V and J ends, which lost 7 bases and 5 bases, there was a span of 12 bases. This CDR3 is built from 13 residues. The CDR3 DNA reads as TGTGCCAGTACCACTCAGGGGTATCAGCCCCAGCATTTT. It translates to CASTTQGYQPQHF.

The CDR3 nucleotides read TGTGCCAGCAGTGTCTCCGGTTTTAGCTCTGGGGCCAACGTCCTGACTTTC. It is translated as CASSVSGFSSGANVLTF. This chain uses TRBV2 with TRBJ2-6; D gene uncertain. Germline loops: CDR1 SNHLY, CDR2 FYNNEI. The CDR3 totals 17 residues. Between the trimmed V and J ends, which lost 4 bases and 0 bases, there was a span of 13 bases.

The gene calls are TRBV18 and TRBJ1-6; D gene uncertain. CDR3 length: 17 amino acids. Germline CDR1 and CDR2: KGHSH and LQKENI. V was cut by 6 bases and J by 3 bases, with 18 bases left in between. The CDR3 reads CASSPIPGVNYNSPLHF. The CDR3, as DNA: TGTGCCAGCTCCCCGATTCCGGGAGTTAACTATAATTCACCCCTCCACTTT.

V usage is TRBV28 and J usage is TRBJ2-5; 10 bases agree with TRBD1. Germline CDR1 MDHEN, CDR2 SYDVKM. J lost 2 bases, V lost 6 bases, and 12 bases had no gene match. The CDR3 covers 17 residues. The CDR3 is CASSPSPGQGRQETQYF. In DNA form, the CDR3 reads TGTGCCAGCAGCCCTTCTCCGGGACAGGGGCGTCAAGAGACCCAGTACTTC.

The V gene is TRBV5-6, the J gene TRBJ2-7; D possibly corresponds to TRBD1 (6 bases). The germline V and J ends were trimmed by 6 bases and 0 bases, with 13 bases remaining between them. From germline, CDR1 is SGHDT and CDR2 YYEEEE. The CDR3 length is 14 residues. The DNA of the CDR3 is TGTGCCAGCACCCTCGACAGGAGCTCCTACGAGCAGTACTTC. Amino acids: CASTLDRSSYEQYF.

This chain uses TRBV6-5 with TRBJ1-4; 7 bases map to TRBD1. The CDR3 is made up of 14 amino acids. With V trimmed by 4 bases and J by 8 bases, 7 bases remained unmatched. CDR1 MNHEY and CDR2 SVGAGI come from the germline V gene. CDR3 sequence (DNA): TGTGCCAGCAGTTCCGGACGACAGGGCGAAAAACTGTTTTTT. Protein sequence: CASSSGRQGEKLFF.

The chain combines TRBV5-1 with TRBJ2-3; the D gene is possibly TRBD2 (7 bases). Germline values: CDR1 SGHRS, CDR2 YFSETQ. The CDR3 has 16 residues. The V gene lost 3 bases and the J gene lost 3 bases, with 17 bases spanning the gap. This CDR3 reads CASSSLGAGATDTQYF. CDR3 nucleotides: TGCGCCAGCAGCTCTCTTGGGGCGGGGGCGACAGATACGCAGTATTTT.

The table lists this clone with a count of one. The chain links TRBV7-9 to TRBJ1-4; D is uncertain. Germline CDR1 and CDR2: SEHNR and FQNEAQ (reference sequence). The CDR3 has 15 amino acids. V was shortened by 1 base and J by 4 bases, with 10 bases between the two germline ends. The CDR3 nucleotides are TGTGCCAGCAGCTTAGGTCCAAACTATAATGAAAAACTGTTTTTT. This translates into CASSLGPNYNEKLFF.

The chain uses TRBV9 and TRBJ1-6, with 7 bases identical to TRBD1. The V gene's germline CDR1 is SGDLS and CDR2 YYNGEE. This CDR3 is built from 15 residues. With V trimmed by 4 bases and J by 6 bases, 7 bases remained unmatched. In DNA, the CDR3 is TGTGCCAGCAGCACTCGACAGGGAGGTAATTCACCCCTCCACTTT. Encoded protein: CASSTRQGGNSPLHF.

There are a few counts of this clone. Different DNA sequences within this sample yield the same CDR3. This rearrangement joins TRBV9 to TRBJ1-1; D is unclear. V gave up 2 bases and J gave up 0 bases, with 8 bases separating them. Germline CDR1 SGDLS, CDR2 YYNGEE. The CDR3 spans 14 residues. CDR3 sequence: CASSVGQVNTEAFF. The CDR3, as DNA: TGTGCCAGCAGCGTTGGGCAGGTGAACACTGAAGCTTTCTTT.

This clone was counted between two and nine times. This chain connects TRBV9 to TRBJ2-2, with 11 bases fitting TRBD2. The germline V gene has CDR1 SGDLS and CDR2 YYNGEE. The CDR3 sequence is 17 residues long. J lost 0 bases, V lost 3 bases, and 4 bases had no gene match. This chain's CDR3 is CASSAPGLAANTGELFF. CDR3 DNA sequence: TGTGCCAGCAGCGCACCGGGACTAGCGGCGAACACCGGGGAGCTGTTTTTT.

The chain has TRBV19 and TRBJ2-1; 8 nucleotides match TRBD1. The CDR3 is 19 residues long. J gave up 5 bases and V 4 bases, and 19 bases lay outside the gene matches. Germline V gene lookup returns CDR1 LNHDA and CDR2 SQIVND (reference sequence). DNA of the CDR3: TGTGCCAGTAGTACAATAGCATGGGGTCGGGGACAGGCTGACAATGAGCAGTTCTTC. Residues: CASSTIAWGRGQADNEQFF.